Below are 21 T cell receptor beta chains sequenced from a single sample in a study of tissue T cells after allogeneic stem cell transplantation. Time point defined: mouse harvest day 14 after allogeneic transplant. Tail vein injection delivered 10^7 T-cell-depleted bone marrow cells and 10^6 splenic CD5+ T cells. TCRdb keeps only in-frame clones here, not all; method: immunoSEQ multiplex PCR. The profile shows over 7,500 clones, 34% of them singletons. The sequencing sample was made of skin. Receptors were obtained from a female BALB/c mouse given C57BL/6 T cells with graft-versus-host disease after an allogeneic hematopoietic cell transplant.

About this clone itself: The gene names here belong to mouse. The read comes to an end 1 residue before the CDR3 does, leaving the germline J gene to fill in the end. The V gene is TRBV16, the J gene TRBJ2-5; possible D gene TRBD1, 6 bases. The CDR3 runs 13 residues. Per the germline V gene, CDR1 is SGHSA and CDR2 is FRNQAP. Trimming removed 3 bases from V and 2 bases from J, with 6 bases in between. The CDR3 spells CASSFRGQDTQYF. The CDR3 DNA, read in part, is TGTGCAAGCAGCTTCAGGGGCCAAGACACCCAGTAC.

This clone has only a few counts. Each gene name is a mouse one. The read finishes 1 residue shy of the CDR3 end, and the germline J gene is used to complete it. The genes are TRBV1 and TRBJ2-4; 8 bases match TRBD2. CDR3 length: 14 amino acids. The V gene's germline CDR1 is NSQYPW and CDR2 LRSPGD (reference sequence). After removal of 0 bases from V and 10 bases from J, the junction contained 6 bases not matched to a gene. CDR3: CTCSADLGGRPLYF. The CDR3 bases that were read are TGCACCTGCAGTGCAGACCTGGGGGGCCGTCCCTTGTAC.

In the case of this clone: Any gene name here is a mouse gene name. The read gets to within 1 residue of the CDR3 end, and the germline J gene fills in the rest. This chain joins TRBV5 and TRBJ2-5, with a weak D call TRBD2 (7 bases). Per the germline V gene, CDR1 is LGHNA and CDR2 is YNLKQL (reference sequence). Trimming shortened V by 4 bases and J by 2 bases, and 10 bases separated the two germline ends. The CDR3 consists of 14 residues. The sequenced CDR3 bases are TGTGCCAGCAGCCCCGGGGGGCGCCAAGACACCCAGTAC. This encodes CASSPGGRQDTQY. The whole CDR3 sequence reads CASSPGGRQDTQYF.

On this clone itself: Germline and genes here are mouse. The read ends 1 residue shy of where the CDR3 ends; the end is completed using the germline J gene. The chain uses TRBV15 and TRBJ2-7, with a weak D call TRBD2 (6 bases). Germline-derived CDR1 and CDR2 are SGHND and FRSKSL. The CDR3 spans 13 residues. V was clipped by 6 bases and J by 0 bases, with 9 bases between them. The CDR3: CASRWGFSYEQYF. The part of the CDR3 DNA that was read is TGTGCCAGCAGATGGGGGTTCTCCTATGAACAGTAC. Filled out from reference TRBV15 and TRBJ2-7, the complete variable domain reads DAGVTQTPRHEVAEKGQTIILKCEPVSGHNDLFWYRQTKIQGLELLSYFRSKSLMEDGGAFKDRFKAEMLNSSFSTLKIQPTEPKDSAVYLCASRWGFSYEQYFGPGTRLTVL.

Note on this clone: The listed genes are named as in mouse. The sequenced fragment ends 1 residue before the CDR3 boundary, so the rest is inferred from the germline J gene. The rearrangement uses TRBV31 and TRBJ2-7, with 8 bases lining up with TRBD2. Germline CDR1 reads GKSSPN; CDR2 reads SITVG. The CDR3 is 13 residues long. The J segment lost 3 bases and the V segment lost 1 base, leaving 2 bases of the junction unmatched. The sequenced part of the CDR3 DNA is TGTGCCTGGAGTCGACTGGGGTTCTATGAACAGTAC. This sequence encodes CAWSRLGFYEQY. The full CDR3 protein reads CAWSRLGFYEQYF.

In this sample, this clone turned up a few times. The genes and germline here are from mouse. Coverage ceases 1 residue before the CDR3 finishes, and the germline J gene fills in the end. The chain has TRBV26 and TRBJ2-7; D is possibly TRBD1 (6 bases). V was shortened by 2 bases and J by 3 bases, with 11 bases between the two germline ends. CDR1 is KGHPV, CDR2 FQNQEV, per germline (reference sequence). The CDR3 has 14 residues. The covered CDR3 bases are TGTGCCAGCAGTCTGCTCGCAGGGGTCTATGAACAGTAC. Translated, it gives CASSLLAGVYEQY. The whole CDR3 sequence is CASSLLAGVYEQYF.

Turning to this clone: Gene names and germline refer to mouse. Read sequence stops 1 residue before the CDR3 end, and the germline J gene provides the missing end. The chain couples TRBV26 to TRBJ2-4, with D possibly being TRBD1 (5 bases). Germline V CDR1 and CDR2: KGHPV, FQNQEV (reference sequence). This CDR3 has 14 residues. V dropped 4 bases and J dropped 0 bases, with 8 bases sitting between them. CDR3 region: CASSPDRSQNTLYF. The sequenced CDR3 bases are TGTGCCAGCAGTCCCGACAGAAGTCAAAACACCTTGTAC. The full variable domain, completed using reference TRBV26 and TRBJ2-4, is NSKVIQTPRYLVKGQGQKAKMRCIPEKGHPVVFWYQQNKNNEFKFLINFQNQEVLQQIDMTEKRFSAECPSNSPCSLEIQSSEAGDSALYLCASSPDRSQNTLYFGAGTRLSVL.

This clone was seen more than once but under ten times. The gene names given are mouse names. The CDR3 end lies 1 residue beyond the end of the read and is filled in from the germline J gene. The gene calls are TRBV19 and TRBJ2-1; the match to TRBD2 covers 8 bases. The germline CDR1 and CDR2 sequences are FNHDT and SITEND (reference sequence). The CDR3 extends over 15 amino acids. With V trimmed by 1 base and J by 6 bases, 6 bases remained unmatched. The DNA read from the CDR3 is TGTGCCAGCAGTATAAGGGGGGGGGCGCTTGCTGAGCAGTTC. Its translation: CASSIRGGALAEQF. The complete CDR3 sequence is CASSIRGGALAEQFF.

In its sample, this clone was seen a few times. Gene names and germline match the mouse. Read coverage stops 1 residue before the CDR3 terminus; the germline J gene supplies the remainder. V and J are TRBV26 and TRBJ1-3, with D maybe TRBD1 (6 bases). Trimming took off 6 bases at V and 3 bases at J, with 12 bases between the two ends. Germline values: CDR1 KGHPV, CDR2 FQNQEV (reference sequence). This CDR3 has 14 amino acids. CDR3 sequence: CASSSGTFGNTLYF. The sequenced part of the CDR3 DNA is TGTGCCAGCAGCTCCGGGACATTTGGAAATACGCTCTAT.

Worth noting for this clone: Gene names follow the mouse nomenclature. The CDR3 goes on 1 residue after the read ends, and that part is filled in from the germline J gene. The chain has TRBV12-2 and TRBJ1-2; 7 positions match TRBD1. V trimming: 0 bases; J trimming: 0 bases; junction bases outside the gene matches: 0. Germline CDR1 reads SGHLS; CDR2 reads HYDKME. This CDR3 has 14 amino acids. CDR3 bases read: TGTGCCAGCTCTCTCCAGGGGGCAAACTCCGACTACACC. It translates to CASSLQGANSDYT. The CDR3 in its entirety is CASSLQGANSDYTF.

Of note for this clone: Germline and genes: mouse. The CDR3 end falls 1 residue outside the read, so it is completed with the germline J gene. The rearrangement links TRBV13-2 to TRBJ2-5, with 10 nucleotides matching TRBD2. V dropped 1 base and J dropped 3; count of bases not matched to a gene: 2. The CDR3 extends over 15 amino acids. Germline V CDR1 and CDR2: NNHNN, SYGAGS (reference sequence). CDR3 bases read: TGTGCCAGCGGTGATTTGGGACTGGGGCAAGACACCCAGTAC. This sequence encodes CASGDLGLGQDTQY. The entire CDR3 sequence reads CASGDLGLGQDTQYF.

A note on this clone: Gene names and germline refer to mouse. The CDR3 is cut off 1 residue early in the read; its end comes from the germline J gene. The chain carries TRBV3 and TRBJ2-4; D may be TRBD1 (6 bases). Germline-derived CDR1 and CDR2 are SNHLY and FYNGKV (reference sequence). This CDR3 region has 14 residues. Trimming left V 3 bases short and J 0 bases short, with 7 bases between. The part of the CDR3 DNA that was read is TGTGCCAGCAGCTTCAGGGGTAGTCAAAACACCTTGTAC. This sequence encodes CASSFRGSQNTLY. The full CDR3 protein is CASSFRGSQNTLYF.

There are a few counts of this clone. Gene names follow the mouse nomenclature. CDR3 sequence: CASSLKNSGNTLYF. The DNA read from the CDR3 is TGTGCCAGCAGTCTGAAGAATTCTGGAAATACGCTCTAT. This sequence joins TRBV26 and TRBJ1-3; D gene unclear. With the read ending 1 residue before the CDR3 end, the germline J gene is used to fill in that end. The CDR3 covers 14 residues. CDR1 is KGHPV, CDR2 FQNQEV, per germline (reference sequence). Trimming removed 2 bases from V and 0 bases from J, with 5 bases in between.

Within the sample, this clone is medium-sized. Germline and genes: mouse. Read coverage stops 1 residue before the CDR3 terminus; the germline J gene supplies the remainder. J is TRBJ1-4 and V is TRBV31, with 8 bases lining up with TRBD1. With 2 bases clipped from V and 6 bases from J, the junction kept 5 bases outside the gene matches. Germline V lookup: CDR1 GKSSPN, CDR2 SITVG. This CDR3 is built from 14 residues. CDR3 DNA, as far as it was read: TGTGCCTGGAGTTCGGACAGGGAGGACGAAAGATTATTT. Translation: CAWSSDREDERLF. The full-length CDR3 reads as CAWSSDREDERLFF.

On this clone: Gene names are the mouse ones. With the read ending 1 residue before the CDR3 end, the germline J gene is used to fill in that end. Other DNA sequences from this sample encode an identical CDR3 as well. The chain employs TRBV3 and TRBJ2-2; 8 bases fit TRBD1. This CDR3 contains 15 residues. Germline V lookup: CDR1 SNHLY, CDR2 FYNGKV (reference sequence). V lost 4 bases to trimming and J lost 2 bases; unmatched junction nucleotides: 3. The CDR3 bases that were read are TGTGCCAGCAGCTCGGGACAGGCGAACACCGGGCAGCTCTAC. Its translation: CASSSGQANTGQLY. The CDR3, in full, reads CASSSGQANTGQLYF.

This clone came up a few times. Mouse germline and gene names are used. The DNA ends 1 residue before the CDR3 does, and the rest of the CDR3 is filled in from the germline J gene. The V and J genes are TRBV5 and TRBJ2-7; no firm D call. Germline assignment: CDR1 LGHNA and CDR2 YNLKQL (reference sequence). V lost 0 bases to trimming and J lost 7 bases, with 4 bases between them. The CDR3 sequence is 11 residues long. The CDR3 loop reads CASSQEGEQYF. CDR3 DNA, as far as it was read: TGTGCCAGCAGCCAAGAGGGGGAACAGTAC.

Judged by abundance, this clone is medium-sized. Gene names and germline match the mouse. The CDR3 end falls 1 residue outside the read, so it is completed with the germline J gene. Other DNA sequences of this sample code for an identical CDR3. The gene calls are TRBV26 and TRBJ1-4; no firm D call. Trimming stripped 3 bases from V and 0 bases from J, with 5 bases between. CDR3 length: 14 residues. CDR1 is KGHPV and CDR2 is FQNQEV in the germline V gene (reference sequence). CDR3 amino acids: CASSLQFSNERLFF. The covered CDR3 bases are TGTGCCAGCAGTCTACAGTTTTCCAACGAAAGATTATTT.

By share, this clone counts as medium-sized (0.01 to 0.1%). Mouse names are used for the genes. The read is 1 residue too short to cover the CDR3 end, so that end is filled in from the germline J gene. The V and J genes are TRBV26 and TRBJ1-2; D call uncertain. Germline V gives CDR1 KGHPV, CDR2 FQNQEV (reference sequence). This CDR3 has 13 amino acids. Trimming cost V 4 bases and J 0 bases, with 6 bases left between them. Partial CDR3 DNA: TGTGCCAGCAGTCCGACATCAAACTCCGACTACACC. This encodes CASSPTSNSDYT. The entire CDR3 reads CASSPTSNSDYTF.

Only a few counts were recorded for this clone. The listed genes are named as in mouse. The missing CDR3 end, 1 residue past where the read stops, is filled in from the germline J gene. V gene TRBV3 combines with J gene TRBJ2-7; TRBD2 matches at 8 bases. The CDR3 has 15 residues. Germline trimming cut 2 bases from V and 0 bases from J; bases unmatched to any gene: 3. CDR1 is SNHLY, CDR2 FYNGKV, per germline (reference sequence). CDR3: CASSLNWGSSYEQYF. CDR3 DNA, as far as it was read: TGTGCCAGCAGCTTAAACTGGGGGAGCTCCTATGAACAGTAC.

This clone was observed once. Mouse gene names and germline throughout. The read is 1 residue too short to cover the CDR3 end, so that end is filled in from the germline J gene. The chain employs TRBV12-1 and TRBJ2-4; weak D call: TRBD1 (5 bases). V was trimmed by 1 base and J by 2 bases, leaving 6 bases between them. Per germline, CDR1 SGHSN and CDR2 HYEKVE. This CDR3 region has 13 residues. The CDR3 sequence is CASSLQVQNTLYF. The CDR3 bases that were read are TGTGCCAGCTCTCTACAGGTTCAAAACACCTTGTAC. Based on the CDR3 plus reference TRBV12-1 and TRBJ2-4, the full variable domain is DSGVVQSPRHIIKEKGGRSVLTCIPISGHSNVVWYQQTLGKELKFLIQHYEKVERDKGFLPSRFSVQQFDDYHSEMNMSALELEDSAMYFCASSLQVQNTLYFGAGTRLSVL.

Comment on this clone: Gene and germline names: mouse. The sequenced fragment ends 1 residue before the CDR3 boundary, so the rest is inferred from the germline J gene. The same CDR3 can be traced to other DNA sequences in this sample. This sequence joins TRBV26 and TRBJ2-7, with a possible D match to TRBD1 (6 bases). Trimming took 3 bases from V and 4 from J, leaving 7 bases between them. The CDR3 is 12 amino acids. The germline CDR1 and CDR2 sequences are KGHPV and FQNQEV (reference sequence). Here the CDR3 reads CASSLQGYEQYF. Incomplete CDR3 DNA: TGTGCCAGCAGTCTACAGGGTTATGAACAGTAC.